The sample holds a few counts of the clone carrying this TCR beta chain. Its antigen is as yet unknown. These data come from a study of T cell repertoires in cytomegalovirus infection. Study-level background: HLA-B-restricted CMV epitopes that are well studied, plus recently identified HLA-C-restricted ones, were used by the study. The public TCR beta signatures pointed to both CMV infection and matching HLA type. Whole-study findings and limits: Clonotypes of TCR beta that were HLA-C-restricted and CMV-specific dominated the ex vivo response. Adding up the frequency of public TCR beta families identified people who carried CMV plus the relevant HLA.

TCRdb called the reads again in MiXCR, with one record for every CDR3 protein. This sample has 43,000 or so distinct CDR3 sequences, with roughly 18% found just once. This sample comprised CD8+ T cells from cultured PBMCs, obtained from culture after CMV antigen stimulation. This TCR came from a human donor in good health (CMV status not recorded). Some clones in this sample may be carry-over from other donors' samples.

The CDR3 DNA sequence: TGTGCCTGGAGTCTTTACCGCGTCCCGAACACCGGGGAGCTGTTTTTT. This codes for CAWSLYRVPNTGELFF. The chain recombines TRBV30 with TRBJ2-2; D remains ambiguous. CDR1 and CDR2 from the germline V gene are GTSNPN and SVGIG (reference sequence). The CDR3 consists of 16 residues. Trimming cost V 2 bases and J 0 bases, with 13 bases left between them.